This T cell receptor (beta chain) was profiled in a study of metastatic and nonmetastatic thyroid tumors (TCRdb year 2020). Background for the entire study: For patients with malignant and with benign thyroid disease, the researchers compared repertoires between peripheral blood samples and tumor or nodule tissue samples. Overall study results and their limits: In both blood and tumor samples, TCR beta diversity was reported to be significantly higher in malignant tumors than in benign nodules.

The receptor library was made with PCR. Sequencing used an Illumina HiSeq 4000. High-throughput sequencing was used to profile the CDR3 region of the TCR beta-chain in every patient. The source study handled its data this way. The researchers built a classifier to tell apart papillary thyroid cancer patients with distant metastasis, based on CDR3 differences among clinicopathological groups. To measure repertoire diversity the researchers used the Shannon index, while the Morisita-Horn index served to gauge how similar the tumor and blood repertoires were. The raw public data were reprocessed by TCRdb itself: fastp quality trimming at Q25, MiXCR clonotype calling, in-frame beta chains only. In this record, the V and J calls reflect TCRdb's handling and not the investigators' own analysis. The sample table records some 31,000 clones; roughly 15% of these occur just once. The top ten clonotypes cover over 6% of the sample.

The cysteine opens and the phenylalanine closes a CDR3 of 16 amino acids. The kept DNA is CDR3 alone, 48 bases in frame from the first base. CDR1 and CDR2, per the germline V gene (reference sequence), are DFQATT and SNEGSKA. V has 2 bases trimmed and J has 2 bases trimmed; junction bases matching no gene number 10. None of the patients had been given any treatment before thyroid surgery. Using T-cell receptor beta sequencing, the study looked back at clinical samples from patients collected from about 2011 to 2019. This clone has ten or more counts. Its antigen is unknown. Base quality data are lacking; no much larger clone is found one base away.

The TCR comes from a female donor with papillary thyroid cancer or a benign thyroid nodule (not recorded which). Some clones in this sample may be carry-over from other donors' samples. Rearrangement joined TRBV20-1 to TRBJ2-3, with 7 central nucleotides matching TRBD2. Sequencing input: blood. The DNA sequence is TGCAGTGCTAGATGGAGGTCTAGCGGCTACACAGATACGCAGTATTTT. Protein translation: CSARWRSSGYTDTQYF.